Shown below are 8 T cell receptor beta chains from a single sample sequenced in a study of siplizumab effects on memory and regulatory T cells. Sequencing was performed with immunoSEQ multiplex PCR; in TCRdb, only in-frame clones are kept and a portion is missing. The profile covers about 50,000 clones, with about 94% appearing a single time and 17% taken by the ten largest. What was sequenced was CD8+ T cells sorted from blood. The receptors stem from a human donor in good health.

The chain carries TRBV28 and TRBJ2-2; a possible D gene is TRBD1 (6 bases). CDR1 MDHEN and CDR2 SYDVKM come from the germline V gene. V was shortened by 7 bases and J by 5 bases, with 20 bases between the two germline ends. CDR3 length equals 16 residues. The CDR3: CASTKLPQGRTGELFF. The CDR3 DNA is TGTGCCAGCACCAAATTGCCACAGGGACGGACCGGGGAGCTGTTTTTT.

This rearrangement joins TRBV4-2 to TRBJ1-5; the D gene is possibly TRBD1 (6 bases). Germline V CDR1 and CDR2: LGHNA, YNFKEQ. The CDR3 is made up of 15 amino acids. Between the trimmed V and J ends, which lost 2 bases and 7 bases, there was a span of 15 bases. The CDR3 sequence is CASSQIEGGQQPQHF. The DNA of the CDR3 is TGTGCCAGCAGCCAAATCGAGGGGGGCCAACAGCCCCAGCATTTT.

The CDR3 loop is CASAIGRNPFNEQFF. Here the CDR3 DNA reads TGTGCCAGCGCCATTGGTAGGAACCCCTTCAATGAGCAGTTCTTC. V and J are TRBV11-2 and TRBJ2-1; D is ambiguous. The CDR3 has 15 amino acids. CDR1 SGHAT and CDR2 FQNNGV come from the germline V gene. V lost 8 bases and J 6 bases, leaving 20 bases between the germline ends.

Concerning this clone itself: The germline gene is not matched at one end of the junction; a read error may be the cause. The rearrangement links TRBV19 to TRBJ1-1; D is undetermined. Germline V gene sequence: CDR1 LNHDA, CDR2 SQIVND (reference sequence). This CDR3 contains 11 residues. CDR3 in DNA: TGTGCCAGTGGTATCATTACTGAAGCTTTCTTT. Protein: CASGIITEAFF. Together with reference TRBV19 and TRBJ1-1, the CDR3 gives the full variable domain: DGGITQSPKYLFRKEGQNVTLSCEQNLNHDAMYWYRQDPGQGLRLIYYSQIVNDFQKGDIAEGYSVSREKKESFPLTVTSAQKNPTAFYLCASGIITEAFFGQGTRLTVV.

The chain employs TRBV29-1 and TRBJ1-2; no firm D call. Germline CDR1 reads SQVTM; CDR2 reads ANQGSEA. The length of the CDR3 is 13 residues. V lost 1 base, J lost 5 bases, and 11 bases lay in between. The CDR3 bases are TGCAGCGTTGAAGGCGACGTTCTATATGGCTACACCTTC. Its translation: CSVEGDVLYGYTF.

The J gene is TRBJ2-5, the V gene TRBV28; 7 bases are shared with TRBD2. Trimming removed 7 bases from V and 4 bases from J; junction bases left unmatched: 9. Germline values: CDR1 MDHEN, CDR2 SYDVKM. The CDR3 totals 14 residues. As DNA, the CDR3 is TGTGCCAGCAATTCCCGACTAGCTTCAGAGACCCAGTACTTC. Its protein product is CASNSRLASETQYF.

The rearrangement uses TRBV11-2 and TRBJ2-6; D gene ambiguous. Germline CDR1 SGHAT, CDR2 FQNNGV. This CDR3 has 14 residues. Between the trimmed V and J ends, which lost 5 bases and 0 bases, there was a span of 5 bases. CDR3 loop: CASSPRSGANVLTF. The CDR3 nucleotides read TGTGCCAGCAGCCCTCGCTCTGGGGCCAACGTCCTGACTTTC.

The chain carries TRBV7-8 and TRBJ2-4; D unresolved. The CDR3 loop spans 12 amino acids. The V end was cut by 4 bases, the J end by 8 bases, with 9 bases between. The germline V gene has CDR1 SGHVS and CDR2 FQNEAQ. The CDR3 DNA reads as TGTGCCAGCAGCTCAAGCTGGGACATTCAGTACTTC. Translated, it gives CASSSSWDIQYF.